Listed below are T cell receptor beta chains from one sample, sequenced in a study of early T cells in non-severe SARS-CoV-2 infection. TCRdb analysed the 5' RACE reads with MiXCR anew, one entry per CDR3 protein. The data hold under 100,000 distinct CDR3 sequences, with approximately 10% observed a single time. The material sequenced was whole blood. These TCRs come from an adult who was a healthcare worker with PCR-confirmed SARS-CoV-2 infection or an uninfected control (not recorded which). Both conserved end residues are part of each CDR3. The D gene is left open where the match is weak. Clone size, where shown, is once, few, many, or a class for clones that have expanded.

NA	TRBV28	NA	TRBJ1-1	CASSLTGGGEPFF	TGTGCCAGCAGTCTCACGGGGGGAGGGGAACCTTTCTTT
TRBD2	TRBV20-1	NA	TRBJ2-7	CSAIEAGGEDEQYF	TGCAGTGCTATAGAGGCGGGAGGAGAGGACGAGCAGTACTTC
TRBD2	TRBV29-1	many	TRBJ2-3	CSAEGGGLSTDTQYF	TGCAGCGCCGAGGGCGGGGGGTTATCCACAGATACGCAGTATTTT
NA	TRBV20-1	few	TRBJ2-3	CSAWLGDTQYF	TGCAGTGCTTGGCTTGGGGATACGCAGTATTTT
TRBD1	TRBV10-3	many	TRBJ1-5	CAIRSGQGSNQPQHF	TGTGCCATCAGGAGTGGACAGGGGAGTAATCAGCCCCAGCATTTT
NA	TRBV28	many	TRBJ1-2	CASSVTDYGYTF	TGTGCCAGCAGTGTGACAGACTATGGCTACACCTTC
NA	TRBV3-1	many	TRBJ1-6	CASSQEGSGSSYNSPLHF	TGTGCCAGCAGCCAAGAAGGGTCAGGGAGCTCCTATAATTCACCCCTCCACTTT
TRBD2	TRBV2	NA	TRBJ2-7	CASSGGTSFSYEQYF	TGTGCCAGCAGTGGAGGGACTAGCTTTAGCTACGAGCAGTACTTC
NA	TRBV3-1	NA	TRBJ1-1	CASSLFDMDTEAFF	TGTGCCAGCAGCCTTTTTGACATGGACACTGAAGCTTTCTTT
TRBD2	TRBV27	NA	TRBJ2-7	CASSPGTSGYEQYF	TGTGCCAGCAGTCCGGGGACTAGCGGCTACGAGCAGTACTTC
NA	TRBV7-9	NA	TRBJ1-1	CASSPIEGNTEAFF	TGTGCCAGCAGCCCTATCGAGGGGAACACTGAAGCTTTCTTT
TRBD1	TRBV4-2	few	TRBJ2-3	CASSPKPGPGQAQPSF	TGTGCCAGCAGCCCCAAGCCTGGTCCCGGACAGGCCCAACCCAGTTTT
NA	TRBV7-9	many	TRBJ2-1	CASSSPGNSYNEQFF	TGTGCCAGCAGCTCCCCTGGGAACTCCTACAATGAGCAGTTCTTC
TRBD1	TRBV5-1	many	TRBJ1-4	CASSPVPGQGSEEKLFF	TGCGCCAGCAGCCCAGTCCCGGGACAGGGATCGGAGGAAAAACTGTTTTTT
NA	TRBV7-9	NA	TRBJ1-1	CASTPLLRTEAFF	TGTGCCAGCACCCCGTTATTGCGCACTGAAGCTTTCTTT
TRBD2	TRBV6-5	NA	TRBJ2-5	CASSYSRLAGGQETQYF	TGTGCCAGCAGTTACTCAAGACTAGCGGGGGGCCAAGAGACCCAGTACTTC